This T cell receptor beta chain was recorded in a study of CD8 T cells in ankylosing spondylitis. The study, taken as a whole, reports: Apparently characteristic of ankylosing spondylitis blood was a TCR beta motif (about 8 highly homologous variants).

MiXCR, run by TCRdb on the 5' RACE reads, gives a single entry per CDR3 protein. The repertoire consists of approximately 150,000 distinct CDR3 sequences, with approximately 17% occurring once and the leading ten covering 30% to 35%. As concerns this clonotype: Its antigen remains unidentified.

The CDR3 has 14 amino acids. The germline V gene has CDR1 MNHEY and CDR2 SVGEGT. Deletions cut 5 bases from V and 2 bases from J, with 13 bases between. The sample comprised blood, either unsorted or a sorted T cell fraction (not recorded which). The gene calls are TRBV6-2 or TRBV6-3 and TRBJ2-7; D possibly matches TRBD1 or TRBD2 (5 bases each). The clonotype was recovered from a male donor with ankylosing spondylitis. DNA for the CDR3: TGTGCCAGCAGTCACCGGGACGGACCCTACGAGCAGTACTTC. Protein: CASSHRDGPYEQYF.